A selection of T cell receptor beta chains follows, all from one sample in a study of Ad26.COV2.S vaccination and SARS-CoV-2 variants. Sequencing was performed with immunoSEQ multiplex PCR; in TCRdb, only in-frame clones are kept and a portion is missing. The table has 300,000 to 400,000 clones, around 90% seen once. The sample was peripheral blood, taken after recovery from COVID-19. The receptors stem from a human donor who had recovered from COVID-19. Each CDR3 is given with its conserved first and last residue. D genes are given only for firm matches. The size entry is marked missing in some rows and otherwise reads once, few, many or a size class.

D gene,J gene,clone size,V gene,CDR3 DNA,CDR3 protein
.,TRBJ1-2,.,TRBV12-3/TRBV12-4,TGTGCCAGCAGTAGACCGGGAGTCCTGGGCTACACCTTC,CASSRPGVLGYTF
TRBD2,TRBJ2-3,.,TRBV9,TGTGCCAGCAGCGTATATAACGGGGGGGCAGATACGCAGTATTTT,CASSVYNGGADTQYF
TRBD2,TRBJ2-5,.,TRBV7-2,TGTGCCAGCAGCCTCCAGCGGGGGCGGGGAGAGACCCAGTACTTC,CASSLQRGRGETQYF
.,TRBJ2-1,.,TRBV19,TGTGCCAGTAGTCCGGGACGGCCCTACTGGGATGAGCAGTTCTTC,CASSPGRPYWDEQFF
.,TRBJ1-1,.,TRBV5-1,TGCGCCAGCAGCTTGTGGGTGGAGAGACCTGAAGCTTTCTTT,CASSLWVERPEAFF
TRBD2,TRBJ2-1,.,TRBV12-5,TGTGCTAGTGGTTCACTAGCGGGGGGGAAATACAATGAGCAGTTCTTC,CASGSLAGGKYNEQFF
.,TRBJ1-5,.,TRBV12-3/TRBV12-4,TGTGCCAGCACTGCAGGGGTAAGTCAGCCCCAGCATTTT,CASTAGVSQPQHF
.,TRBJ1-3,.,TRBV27,TGTGCCAGCAGTTTAGTCGGGGGGCCAGGAAACACCATATATTTT,CASSLVGGPGNTIYF
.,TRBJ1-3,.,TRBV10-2,TGCGCCAGCAGTGAATCGGGGGCTGGAAACACCATATATTTT,CASSESGAGNTIYF
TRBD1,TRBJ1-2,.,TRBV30,TGTGCCTGGAGCGGGGGACAGGGTGGAGATGGCTACACCTTC,CAWSGGQGGDGYTF
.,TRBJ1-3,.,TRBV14,TGTGCCAGCAGCCAATACAGGAACACCATATATTTT,CASSQYRNTIYF
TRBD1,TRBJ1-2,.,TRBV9,TGTGCCAGCAGCGACAGGGGATATGGCTACACCTTC,CASSDRGYGYTF
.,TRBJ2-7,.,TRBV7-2,TGTGCCAGCAGCTTGCCCAGGGGGGGCGAGCAGTACTTC,CASSLPRGGEQYF
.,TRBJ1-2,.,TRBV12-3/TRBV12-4,TGTGCCAGCAGCCCGTCGGGCGGCTATGGCTACACCTTC,CASSPSGGYGYTF
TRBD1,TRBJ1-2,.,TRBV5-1,TGCGCCAGCAGCTTAAGGCCGGGACAGGGTTATGCTAACTATGGCTACACCTTC,CASSLRPGQGYANYGYTF
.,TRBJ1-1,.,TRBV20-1,TGCAGTGCTAAGGGGATAGCTGAAGCTTTCTTT,CSAKGIAEAFF
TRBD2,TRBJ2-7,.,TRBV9,TGTGCCAGCAGCGTAGGATCGGGGCTAGCGGGGTACTACGAGCAGTACTTC,CASSVGSGLAGYYEQYF
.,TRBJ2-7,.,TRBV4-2,TGTGCCAGCAGCCCCCAAGGGCGGGGACACGAGCAGTACTTC,CASSPQGRGHEQYF
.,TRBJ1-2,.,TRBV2,TGTGCCAGCAGTGAACCTAGGGCGGGCTTCTATGGCTACACCTTC,CASSEPRAGFYGYTF
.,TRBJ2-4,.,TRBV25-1,TGTGCCAGCAGTGAAGACCCTCCGACCAAAAACATTCAGTACTTC,CASSEDPPTKNIQYF
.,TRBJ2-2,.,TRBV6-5,TGTGCCAGCAGTTCCACGGTGCCCGTGAACACCGGGGAGCTGTTTTTT,CASSSTVPVNTGELFF
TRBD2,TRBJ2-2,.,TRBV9,TGTGCCAGCAGCGTAGGGCCGGGGGGGGCCGACACCGGGGAGCTGTTTTTT,CASSVGPGGADTGELFF
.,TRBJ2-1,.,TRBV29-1,TGCAGCGTTGAAGATCGGAGGCTAGCGCCGAGCTCCTACAATGAGCAGTTCTTC,CSVEDRRLAPSSYNEQFF
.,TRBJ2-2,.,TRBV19,TGTGCCAGTAGTATTCGAGGGGCGGGCGGGGAGCTGTTTTTT,CASSIRGAGGELFF
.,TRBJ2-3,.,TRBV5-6,TGTGCCAGCAGCTTGCCGGGACCTTACACAGATACGCAGTATTTT,CASSLPGPYTDTQYF
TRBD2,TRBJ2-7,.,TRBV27,TGTGCCAGCGGAACTAGCGGGGGATACTACGAGCAGTACTTC,CASGTSGGYYEQYF
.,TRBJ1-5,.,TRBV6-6,TGTGCCAGCAGCCAGAACCACATATCGGGCAATCAGCCCCAGCATTTT,CASSQNHISGNQPQHF
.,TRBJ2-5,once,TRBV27,TGTGCCAGCAGTCCTCAATTAATCCGAGAGACCCAGTACTTC,CASSPQLIRETQYF
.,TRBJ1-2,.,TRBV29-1,TGCAGCGTCCCGACATCTCAAGGCCCTGGCTACACCTTC,CSVPTSQGPGYTF
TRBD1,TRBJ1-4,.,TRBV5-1,TGCGCCAGCAGCCACTCCTCAGGGACAGGGCTTGATGAAAAACTGTTTTTT,CASSHSSGTGLDEKLFF
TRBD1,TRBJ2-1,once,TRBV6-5,TGTGCCAGCAGTCTCCGGGACAGGGAAGGGTTCTTC,CASSLRDREGFF
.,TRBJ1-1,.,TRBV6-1,TGTGCCAGCAGTGAAATGGAGGCGTCGGCTGCTTTCTTT,CASSEMEASAAFF
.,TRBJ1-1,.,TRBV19,TGTGCCAGTAGTACCCCCCCCGTCCCGAACACTGAAGCTTTCTTT,CASSTPPVPNTEAFF
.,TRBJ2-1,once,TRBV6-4,TGTGCCAGCAGATCGGACTACAAAGACGAGCAGTTCTTC,CASRSDYKDEQFF
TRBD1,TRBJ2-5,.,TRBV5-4,TGTGCCAGCAGCGGACAGGTCCAAGAGACCCAGTACTTC,CASSGQVQETQYF
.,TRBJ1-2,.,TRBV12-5,TGTGCTAGTGGTTCTTCAGGGAGGTATGGCTACACCTTC,CASGSSGRYGYTF
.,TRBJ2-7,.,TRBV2,TGTACCAGCAGTGTTCAGGGGATGAGCGAGCAGTACTTC,CTSSVQGMSEQYF
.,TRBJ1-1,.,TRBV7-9,TGTGCCAGCAGCTCCGTTACGAACACTGAAGCTTTCTTT,CASSSVTNTEAFF
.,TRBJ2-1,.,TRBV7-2,TGTGCCAGCAGCTCTACCGCGTACAATGAGCAGTTCTTC,CASSSTAYNEQFF
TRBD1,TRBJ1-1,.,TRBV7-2,TGTGCCAGCAGCCCCCGACAGGGGAACACTGAAGCTTTCTTT,CASSPRQGNTEAFF
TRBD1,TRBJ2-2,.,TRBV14,TGTGCCAGCAGCCCCGGACAGGGCGCAAACACCGGGGAGCTGTTTTTT,CASSPGQGANTGELFF
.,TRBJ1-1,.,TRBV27,TGTGCCAGCAGTTTCTCCGGGACCCTCACTTTGAACACTGAAGCTTTCTTT,CASSFSGTLTLNTEAFF
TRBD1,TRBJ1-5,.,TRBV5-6,TGTGCCAGCAGAGCCTCCGGGACAGGGTATCAGCCCCAGCATTTT,CASRASGTGYQPQHF
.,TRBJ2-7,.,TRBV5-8,TGTGCCAGCCAAATTGCAGGGAGCTCCTACGAGCAGTACTTC,CASQIAGSSYEQYF
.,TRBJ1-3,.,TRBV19,TGTGCCAGTAGTTTCGGGACGGCCGCTAGCTCTGGAAACACCATATATTTT,CASSFGTAASSGNTIYF
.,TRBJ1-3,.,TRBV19,TGTGCCAGTAGTGTCAGGCTCGGGGACACCATATATTTT,CASSVRLGDTIYF
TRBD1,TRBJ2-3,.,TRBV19,TGTGCCAGTAGTAACAGGGGTCCAGTGAGCACAGATACGCAGTATTTT,CASSNRGPVSTDTQYF
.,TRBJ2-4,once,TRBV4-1,TGCGCCAGCAGCCAAGCGGGCGGGGAAAACATTCAGTACTTC,CASSQAGGENIQYF
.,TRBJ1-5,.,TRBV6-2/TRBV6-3,TGTGCCAGCAGCCTCTGGGAGGGGAGCAATCAGCCCCAGCATTTT,CASSLWEGSNQPQHF
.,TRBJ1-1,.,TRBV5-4,TGTGCCAGCAGCATCAACCGGCTTGAAGCTTTCTTT,CASSINRLEAFF
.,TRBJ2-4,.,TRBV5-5,TGTGCCAGCAGCACTCCTCGGGACTCCAAAAACATTCAGTACTTC,CASSTPRDSKNIQYF
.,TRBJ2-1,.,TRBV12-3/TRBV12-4,TGTGCCAGCAACCTTTTCCCGGGGGATGAGCAGTTCTTC,CASNLFPGDEQFF
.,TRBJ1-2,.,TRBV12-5,TGTGCTAGTGGTCCCCCCCCATGGGCAGGCGGAAAAACTAACTATGGCTACACCTTC,CASGPPPWAGGKTNYGYTF
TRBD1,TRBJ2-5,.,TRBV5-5,TGTGCCAGCAGCTTTCACGCGACAGGGGAAGAGACCCAGTACTTC,CASSFHATGEETQYF
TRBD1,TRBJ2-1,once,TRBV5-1,TGCGCCAGCAGCTTGGACAGGGGGCTTACTAATGAGCAGTTCTTC,CASSLDRGLTNEQFF
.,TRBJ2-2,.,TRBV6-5,TGTGCCACCCGACAATCGAACACCGGGGAGCTGTTTTTT,CATRQSNTGELFF
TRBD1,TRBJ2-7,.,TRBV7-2,TGTGCCAGCAGCCACTCCGGCGGGTTAGGGGGCCTTAACGAGCAGTACTTC,CASSHSGGLGGLNEQYF
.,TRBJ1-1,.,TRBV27,TGTGCCAGCAGTTCCCCATTGGGGGGAGCTTTCTTT,CASSSPLGGAFF
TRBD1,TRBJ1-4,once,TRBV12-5,TGTGCTAGTGGCCGGGGACAGGGACTGGTGGATGAAAAACTGTTTTTT,CASGRGQGLVDEKLFF
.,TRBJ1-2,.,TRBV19,TGTGCCAGTAGTATAGTGGGCAAGGACTATGGCTACACCTTC,CASSIVGKDYGYTF